Presented here are 32 T cell receptor beta chains from one specimen sequenced in a study of blood T cell repertoires in COVID-19. The protocol was immunoSEQ multiplex PCR, while the TCRdb copy is restricted to in-frame clones and leaves out a portion. The table records roughly 150,000 clones, roughly 85% of them present only once. Sequencing used peripheral blood. These receptors were obtained from a woman aged 60-75 years with COVID-19, enrolled during active disease.

As DNA, the CDR3 is TGTGCCACGCACAGGGAATACAATGAGCAGTTCTTC. It codes for CATHREYNEQFF. The chain joins TRBV19 to TRBJ2-1, with D possibly matching TRBD1 (6 bases). The CDR3 contains 12 residues. Germline V gives CDR1 LNHDA, CDR2 SQIVND (reference sequence). V lost 10 bases and J lost 4, with 11 bases in between. The full variable domain, its missing parts supplied by reference TRBV19 and TRBJ2-1, is DGGITQSPKYLFRKEGQNVTLSCEQNLNHDAMYWYRQDPGQGLRLIYYSQIVNDFQKGDIAEGYSVSREKKESFPLTVTSAQKNPTAFYLCATHREYNEQFFGPGTRLTVL.

The rearrangement joins TRBV3-1 (or the pseudogene TRBV3-2) to TRBJ2-3; 7 positions match TRBD2. This CDR3 contains 16 residues. Germline loops: CDR1 LGHDT, CDR2 YNNKEL (reference sequence). Trimming cost V 2 bases and J 0 bases; bases outside gene matches: 5. CDR3 in amino acids: CASSQPAGPSTDTQYF. Written as DNA, the CDR3 is TGTGCCAGCAGCCAACCAGCGGGACCTAGCACAGATACGCAGTATTTT.

This rearrangement joins TRBV30 to TRBJ2-5; 11 bases are a match to TRBD1. Trimming took 2 bases from V and 5 from J; bases not matched to a gene: 4. There are 14 residues in the CDR3. Per the germline V gene, CDR1 is GTSNPN and CDR2 is SVGIG (reference sequence). In DNA, the CDR3 is TGTGCCTGGAGTTGGACAGGGGGCGGGGAGACCCAGTACTTC. It is translated as CAWSWTGGGETQYF.

The chain combines TRBV12-5 with TRBJ1-2; 7 bases line up with TRBD1. Unmatched junction bases numbered 3, after V lost 2 bases and J lost 6 bases. The CDR3 sequence is 13 residues long. Germline CDR1 is LGHNT and CDR2 is FRNRAP. The CDR3 region is CASGLSTGDGYTF. CDR3 nucleotide sequence: TGTGCTAGTGGTTTGTCTACAGGGGATGGCTACACCTTC.

The chain links TRBV2 to TRBJ2-3; TRBD1 aligns across 8 bases. The V and J ends lost 5 bases and 6 bases, in that order; junction bases with no gene match: 4. CDR1 is SNHLY, CDR2 FYNNEI, per germline. The CDR3 has 13 amino acids. CDR3 in DNA: TGTGCCAGCAGTTCGGACAGGGAGGATACGCAGTATTTT. The encoded protein is CASSSDREDTQYF.

The chain carries TRBV7-9 and TRBJ1-1; the D gene is possibly TRBD1 (6 bases). The CDR3 totals 13 residues. Deletions cut 6 bases from V and 1 base from J, with 9 bases between. Germline CDR1 reads SEHNR; CDR2 reads FQNEAQ (reference sequence). CDR3 in DNA: TGTGCCAGCAGTCGGGACACGAACACTGAAGCTTTCTTT. Protein product: CASSRDTNTEAFF.

The chain employs TRBV10-1 and TRBJ1-1, with 7 bases that match TRBD1. Germline-derived CDR1 and CDR2 are WNHNN and SYGVQD (reference sequence). This CDR3 contains 14 residues. Germline trimming cut 4 bases from V and 1 base from J; bases unmatched to any gene: 3. The CDR3, as DNA: TGCGCCAGCAGTGCGGGACAGCAGAACACTGAAGCTTTCTTT. Amino acid sequence: CASSAGQQNTEAFF.

CDR3 DNA sequence: TGTGCCAGCATGGTCCGGCCAGGGCGGTATGGAAACATTCAGTACTTC. This gives the protein CASMVRPGRYGNIQYF. The chain couples TRBV2 to TRBJ2-4; D possibly corresponds to TRBD1 (5 bases). CDR3 length: 16 residues. Trimming shortened V by 7 bases and J by 6 bases, and 22 bases separated the two germline ends. CDR1 and CDR2 from the germline V gene are SNHLY and FYNNEI.

The J gene is TRBJ2-2, the V gene TRBV11-2; 8 nucleotides line up with TRBD2. The CDR3 runs to 16 residues. Trimming at V came to 3 bases and at J to 7 bases, leaving 10 bases not matched to a gene. Germline V gene data show CDR1 as SGHAT and CDR2 as FQNNGV. This CDR3 reads CASSLLAGGLVGELFF. The CDR3 DNA follows: TGTGCCAGCAGCTTGCTAGCGGGCGGGCTTGTCGGGGAGCTGTTTTTT.

This clone was picked up one time. DNA for the CDR3: TGCGCCAGCAGCCAAACAGCTCAGGGGGGCAATCAGCCCCAGCATTTT. Encoded protein: CASSQTAQGGNQPQHF. The V gene is TRBV4-1, the J gene TRBJ1-5; 7 nucleotides align to TRBD1. The CDR3 is made up of 16 amino acids. V was clipped by 2 bases and J by 2 bases; unmatched bases: 6. Germline V CDR1 and CDR2: MGHRA, YSYEKL.

V is TRBV5-5 and J is TRBJ1-1, with D possibly matching TRBD1 (6 bases). Per the germline V gene, CDR1 is SGHKS and CDR2 is YYEKEE (reference sequence). Deletions cut 6 bases from V and 1 base from J, with 16 bases between. The CDR3 consists of 15 residues. The CDR3 sequence is CASTEVGTPNTEAFF. CDR3 nucleotides: TGTGCCAGCACCGAGGTAGGGACACCGAACACTGAAGCTTTCTTT.

J is TRBJ1-3 and V is TRBV27; a weak D match, TRBD1 (6 bases). Deletions cut 6 bases from V and 2 bases from J, with 14 bases between. Germline V CDR1 and CDR2: MNHEY, SMNVEV (reference sequence). This CDR3 is 15 amino acids long. The CDR3 here is CASRRGQGPGNTIYF. The CDR3 bases are TGTGCCAGCAGGAGAGGGCAGGGGCCTGGAAACACCATATATTTT.

This clone was seen at least ten times. This rearrangement joins TRBV14 to TRBJ1-2; no reliable D call. Germline assignment: CDR1 SGHDN and CDR2 FVKESK. Trimming took off 6 bases at V and 2 bases at J, with 7 bases between the two ends. There are 12 residues in the CDR3. The CDR3 nucleotides are TGTGCCAGCAGTGAACAGAACTATGGCTACACCTTC. Translating gives CASSEQNYGYTF.

This clone has only one observation. The chain recombines TRBV6-5 with TRBJ1-1; D unresolved. The V gene's germline CDR1 is MNHEY and CDR2 SVGAGI. Trimming cost V 6 bases and J 6 bases, with 11 bases left between them. The length of the CDR3 is 12 residues. The CDR3 region is CASSGWYAEAFF. The CDR3 DNA is TGTGCCAGCAGCGGGTGGTACGCTGAAGCTTTCTTT.

V and J are TRBV18 and TRBJ2-1; perhaps TRBD1 as D (6 bases). Germline V gene lookup returns CDR1 KGHSH and CDR2 LQKENI. Trimming stripped 3 bases from V and 4 bases from J, with 10 bases between. CDR3 length: 14 residues. This CDR3 reads CASSPGQKYNEQFF. DNA of the CDR3: TGTGCCAGCTCACCTGGACAGAAATACAATGAGCAGTTCTTC.

This clone was found a few times. This chain links TRBV19 with TRBJ1-4; TRBD1 matches 8 bases. CDR1 LNHDA and CDR2 SQIVND come from the germline V gene (reference sequence). The CDR3 totals 13 residues. Germline trimming cut 5 bases from V and 13 bases from J; bases unmatched to any gene: 9. CDR3 sequence (DNA): TGTGCCAGTAGTCGGACAGGGAACGTACGACTGTTTTTT. It codes for CASSRTGNVRLFF.

The rearrangement links TRBV12-3 or TRBV12-4 to TRBJ1-2; D gene ambiguous. V dropped 6 bases and J dropped 9 bases, with 11 bases sitting between them. CDR3 length: 11 residues. The CDR3 nucleotides are TGTGCCAGCAGCCCCCCGGGGAGCTACACCTTC. Amino acid sequence: CASSPPGSYTF.

The chain has TRBV6-6 and TRBJ2-2; no clear D gene. From germline, CDR1 is MNHNY and CDR2 SVGAGI (reference sequence). This CDR3 comprises 13 residues. Trimming stripped 0 bases from V and 6 bases from J, with 5 bases between. The CDR3 DNA sequence: TGTGCCAGCAGTTACTCCCAGTCCGGGGAGCTGTTTTTT. Its protein product is CASSYSQSGELFF.

This chain links TRBV6-5 with TRBJ1-2, with 7 nucleotides matching TRBD1. This CDR3 spans 13 amino acids. Germline CDR1 and CDR2: MNHEY and SVGAGI. V was clipped by 10 bases and J by 4 bases; unmatched bases: 9. CDR3 region: CAIETGYGYGYTF. In DNA form, the CDR3 reads TGTGCCATAGAGACAGGGTATGGCTATGGCTACACCTTC.

The V call is TRBV7-9, the J call TRBJ1-2; unclear D gene. The V end lost 5 bases, the J end lost 4 bases, and 17 bases lay between the germline ends. Germline V lookup: CDR1 SEHNR, CDR2 FQNEAQ (reference sequence). This CDR3 has 15 amino acids. The CDR3 coding sequence is TGTGCCAGCAGCGCGTGGAGGACGACCACCTATGGCTACACCTTC. Amino acids: CASSAWRTTTYGYTF.

The chain combines TRBV3-1 (or the pseudogene TRBV3-2) with TRBJ1-1; D is perhaps TRBD1 (6 bases). Per the germline V gene, CDR1 is LGHDT and CDR2 is YNNKEL (reference sequence). V lost 6 bases to trimming and J lost 1 base, with 18 bases between them. The CDR3 consists of 16 residues. The CDR3 region has the DNA TGTGCCAGCAGGGCCCAAAGACAGGTGTCGAACACTGAAGCTTTCTTT. It encodes CASRAQRQVSNTEAFF.

V and J are TRBV6-1 and TRBJ1-2; weak D call: TRBD1 (6 bases). The V end lost 3 bases, the J end lost 8 bases, and 10 bases lay between the germline ends. The CDR3 is made up of 12 amino acids. Looked up from germline, CDR1 is MNHNS and CDR2 is SASEGT. In DNA form, the CDR3 reads TGTGCCAGCAGTGAGGGGGCATGGGGCTACACCTTC. Protein product: CASSEGAWGYTF.

This clone has just one count. The J gene is TRBJ2-1, the V gene TRBV18; D ambiguous. V dropped 3 bases and J dropped 3 bases, with 6 bases sitting between them. In germline, CDR1 is KGHSH, CDR2 LQKENI. The CDR3 contains 13 residues. CDR3: CASSPLLYNEQFF. CDR3 DNA sequence: TGTGCCAGCTCACCTCTCCTCTACAATGAGCAGTTCTTC.

This clone was counted between two and nine times. DNA for the CDR3: TGTGCCAGCAGCTTCCCACTGACCGGGGAGCTGTTTTTT. Protein product: CASSFPLTGELFF. The rearrangement joins TRBV7-9 to TRBJ2-2; D call uncertain. This CDR3 has 13 residues. CDR1 and CDR2 from the germline V gene are SEHNR and FQNEAQ (reference sequence). V was trimmed by 3 bases and J by 5 bases, leaving 7 bases between them.

Only a few counts were recorded for this clone. The CDR3 sequence: CASSRAGDSTRYTEAFF. The CDR3, as DNA: TGCGCCAGCAGCCGAGCGGGGGACAGCACGAGATACACTGAAGCTTTCTTT. The J gene is TRBJ1-1, the V gene TRBV4-1; the match to TRBD1 covers 7 bases. V trimming: 4 bases; J trimming: 3 bases; junction bases outside the gene matches: 14. CDR1 is MGHRA, CDR2 YSYEKL, per germline. The CDR3 is 17 amino acids.

The rearrangement uses TRBV14 and TRBJ1-1, with D hard to call. The CDR3 consists of 14 residues. V was cut by 1 base and J by 6 bases, with 12 bases left in between. Germline V CDR1 and CDR2: SGHDN, FVKESK. In DNA, the CDR3 is TGTGCCAGCAGCCAAGCTAAGGCGGGGTCTGAAGCTTTCTTT. Residues: CASSQAKAGSEAFF.

CDR3 amino acids: CASSLARTADSNSPLHF. The CDR3 DNA reads TGCGCCAGCAGCTTGGCCAGGACAGCGGACTCGAATTCACCCCTCCACTTT. This sequence joins TRBV5-1 and TRBJ1-6; D possibly corresponds to TRBD1 (6 bases). The CDR3 is 17 residues long. The V end was cut by 0 bases, the J end by 7 bases, with 17 bases between. Germline CDR1 reads SGHRS; CDR2 reads YFSETQ.

The DNA for the CDR3 is TGTGCCAGCAGCTCGGGACGGCGGGAAGTCTCTGGAAACACCATATATTTT. This gives the protein CASSSGRREVSGNTIYF. This sequence joins TRBV7-6 and TRBJ1-3; D might be TRBD1 (5 bases). V gave up 4 bases and J gave up 0 bases, with 16 bases separating them. The germline V gene encodes CDR1 SGHVS and CDR2 FNYEAQ. This CDR3 has 17 residues.

This chain joins TRBV7-9 and TRBJ2-1; 7 nucleotides match TRBD2. The CDR3 spans 15 residues. Looked up from germline, CDR1 is SEHNR and CDR2 is FQNEAQ (reference sequence). Germline trimming cut 1 base from V and 15 bases from J; bases unmatched to any gene: 15. The CDR3 DNA follows: TGTGCCAGCAGCTTAGTGGTCTCGGGGTGGGAGGGCCTGTTCTTC. It encodes CASSLVVSGWEGLFF.

This sequence joins TRBV6-5 and TRBJ2-6; TRBD1 agrees at 7 bases. This CDR3 has 15 amino acids. J gave up 2 bases and V 8 bases, and 6 bases lay outside the gene matches. CDR1 and CDR2 (germline): MNHEY, SVGAGI. CDR3 sequence reads: CASANRGTGANVLTF. CDR3 DNA sequence: TGTGCCAGCGCGAACAGGGGAACTGGGGCCAACGTCCTGACTTTC.

The chain uses TRBV5-5 and TRBJ1-1; the match to TRBD1 covers 10 bases. Germline trimming cut 5 bases from V and 4 bases from J; bases unmatched to any gene: 5. CDR3 length equals 14 residues. Germline V CDR1 and CDR2: SGHKS, YYEKEE (reference sequence). CDR3 sequence reads: CASSRTGGSTEAFF. The CDR3 region has the DNA TGTGCCAGCAGTCGGACAGGGGGATCCACTGAAGCTTTCTTT.

The rearrangement links TRBV5-4 to TRBJ1-1; 7 bases map to TRBD1. V lost 1 base, J lost 4 bases, and 1 base stayed unmatched. The CDR3 runs 13 residues. From germline, CDR1 is SGHNT and CDR2 YYREEE (reference sequence). Written as DNA, the CDR3 is TGTGCCAGCAGCTTGACAGGGGTCACTGAAGCTTTCTTT. Translating it yields CASSLTGVTEAFF.